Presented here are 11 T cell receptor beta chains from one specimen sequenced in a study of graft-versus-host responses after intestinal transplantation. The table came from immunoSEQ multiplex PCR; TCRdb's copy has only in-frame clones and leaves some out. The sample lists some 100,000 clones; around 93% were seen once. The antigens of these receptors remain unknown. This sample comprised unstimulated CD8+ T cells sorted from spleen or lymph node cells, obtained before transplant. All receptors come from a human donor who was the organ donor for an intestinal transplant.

CDR3 DNA sequence: TGTGCCAGTAGTATCGTAGCGGAACCCTACAATGAGCAGTTCTTC. Amino acid sequence: CASSIVAEPYNEQFF. J is TRBJ2-1 and V is TRBV19; a possible D gene is TRBD2 (6 bases). This CDR3 has 15 amino acids. Trimming removed 3 bases from V and 2 bases from J, with 11 bases in between. CDR1 is LNHDA, CDR2 SQIVND, per germline (reference sequence).

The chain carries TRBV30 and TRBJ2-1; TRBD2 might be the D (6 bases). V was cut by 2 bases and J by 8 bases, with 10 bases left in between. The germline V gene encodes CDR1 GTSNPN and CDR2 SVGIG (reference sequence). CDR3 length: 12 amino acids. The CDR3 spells CAWSLTRHEQFF. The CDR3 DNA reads TGTGCCTGGAGTCTGACTAGGCATGAGCAGTTCTTC.

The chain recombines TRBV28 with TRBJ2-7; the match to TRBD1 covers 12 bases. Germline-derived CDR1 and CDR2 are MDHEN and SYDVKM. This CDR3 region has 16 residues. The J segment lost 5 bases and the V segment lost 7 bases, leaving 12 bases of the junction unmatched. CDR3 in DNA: TGTGCCAGCATTCCCCTTCCGGGACAGGGGGCAAACGAGCAGTACTTC. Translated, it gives CASIPLPGQGANEQYF.

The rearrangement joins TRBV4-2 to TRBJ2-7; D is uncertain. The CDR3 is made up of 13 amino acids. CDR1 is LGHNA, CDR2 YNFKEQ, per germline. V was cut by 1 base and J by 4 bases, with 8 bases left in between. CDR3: CASSQVAAYEQYF. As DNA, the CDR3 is TGTGCCAGCAGCCAAGTCGCGGCTTACGAGCAGTACTTC.

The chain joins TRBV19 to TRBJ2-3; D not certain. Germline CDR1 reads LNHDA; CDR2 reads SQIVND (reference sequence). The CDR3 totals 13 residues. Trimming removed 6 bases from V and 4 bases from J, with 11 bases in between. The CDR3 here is CASRRALADTQYF. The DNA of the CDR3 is TGTGCCAGTAGACGAGCGTTGGCAGATACGCAGTATTTT.

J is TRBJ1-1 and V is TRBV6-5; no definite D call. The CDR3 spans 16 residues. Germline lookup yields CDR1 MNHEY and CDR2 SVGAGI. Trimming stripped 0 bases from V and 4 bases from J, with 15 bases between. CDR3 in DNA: TGTGCCAGCAGTTACTCAGGGTTCGGGAGTGTCACTGAAGCTTTCTTT. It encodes CASSYSGFGSVTEAFF.

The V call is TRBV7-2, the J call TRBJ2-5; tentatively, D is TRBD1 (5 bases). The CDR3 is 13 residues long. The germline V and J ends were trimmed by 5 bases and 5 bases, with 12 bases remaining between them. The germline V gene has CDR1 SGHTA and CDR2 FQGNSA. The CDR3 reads CASSAGPGETQYF. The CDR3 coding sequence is TGTGCCAGCAGCGCCGGACCAGGGGAGACCCAGTACTTC.

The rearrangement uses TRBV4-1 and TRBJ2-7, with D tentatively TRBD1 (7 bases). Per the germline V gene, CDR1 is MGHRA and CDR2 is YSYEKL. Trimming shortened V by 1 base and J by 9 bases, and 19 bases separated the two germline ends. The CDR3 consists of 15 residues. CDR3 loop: CASSQGSQGGLGQYF. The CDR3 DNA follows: TGCGCCAGCAGCCAAGGTTCCCAGGGGGGTCTGGGGCAGTACTTC.

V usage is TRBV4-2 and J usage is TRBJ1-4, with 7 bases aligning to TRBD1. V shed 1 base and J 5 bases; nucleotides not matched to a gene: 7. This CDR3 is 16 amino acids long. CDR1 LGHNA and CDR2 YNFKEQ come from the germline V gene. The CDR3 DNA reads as TGTGCCAGCAGCCAAGGGGAAGACAGGGCAAATGAAAAACTGTTTTTT. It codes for CASSQGEDRANEKLFF.

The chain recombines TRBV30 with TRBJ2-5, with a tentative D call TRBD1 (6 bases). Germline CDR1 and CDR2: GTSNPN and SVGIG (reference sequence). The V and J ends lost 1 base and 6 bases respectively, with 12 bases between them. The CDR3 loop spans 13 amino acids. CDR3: CAWSGTGWKTQYF. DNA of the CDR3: TGTGCCTGGAGTGGAACAGGGTGGAAGACCCAGTACTTC.

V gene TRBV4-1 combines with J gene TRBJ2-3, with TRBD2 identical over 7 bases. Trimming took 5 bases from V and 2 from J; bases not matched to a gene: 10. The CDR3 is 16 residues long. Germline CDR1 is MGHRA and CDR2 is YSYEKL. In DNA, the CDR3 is TGCGCCAGCAGCACTGGACCAGCGGGACTCACAGATACGCAGTATTTT. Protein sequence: CASSTGPAGLTDTQYF.